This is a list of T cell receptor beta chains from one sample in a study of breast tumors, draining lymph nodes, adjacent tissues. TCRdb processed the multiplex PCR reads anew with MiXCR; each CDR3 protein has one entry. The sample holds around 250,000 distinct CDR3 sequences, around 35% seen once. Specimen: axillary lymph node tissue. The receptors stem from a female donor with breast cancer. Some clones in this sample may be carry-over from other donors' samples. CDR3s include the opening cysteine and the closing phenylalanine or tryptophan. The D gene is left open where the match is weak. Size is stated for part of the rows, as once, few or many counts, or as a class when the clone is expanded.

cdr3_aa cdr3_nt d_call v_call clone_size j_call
CAWKRPGAENYGYTF TGTGCCTGGAAGCGGCCAGGGGCAGAGAACTATGGCTACACCTTC . TRBV30 few TRBJ1-2
CASSPNRAIQETQYF TGTGCCAGCAGTCCAAACCGGGCCATCCAAGAGACCCAGTACTTC . TRBV28 . TRBJ2-5
CASNRRANTGELFF TGTGCCAGTAACCGCAGGGCGAACACCGGGGAGCTGTTTTTT . TRBV19 many TRBJ2-2
CASSLDVPPQHF TGTGCCAGCAGTTTAGATGTTCCGCCCCAGCATTTT . TRBV12-3/TRBV12-4 . TRBJ1-5
CASSLEQDHVNTEAFF TGTGCCAGCAGCTTGGAACAGGATCATGTGAACACTGAAGCTTTCTTT . TRBV7-8 . TRBJ1-1
CASSLTSRSGANVLTF TGTGCCAGCAGCTTAACGAGCCGGTCAGGGGCCAACGTCCTGACTTTC . TRBV7-3 . TRBJ2-6
CATSSLGTGWYNEQFF TGTGCCACCAGCAGCCTTGGGACAGGGTGGTACAATGAGCAGTTCTTC TRBD1 TRBV15 many TRBJ2-1
CASSPWTGITGELFF TGTGCCAGCTCACCCTGGACAGGGATCACCGGGGAGCTGTTTTTT TRBD1 TRBV18 few TRBJ2-2
CASSYRTGLAPLHF TGTGCCAGCAGCTACAGGACAGGGCTCGCACCCCTCCACTTT TRBD1 TRBV9 . TRBJ1-6
CASSRGSHANEQFF TGTGCCAGCTCTCGAGGATCCCATGCCAATGAGCAGTTCTTC . TRBV28 few TRBJ2-1
CASSSGLNNEQFF TGTGCCAGCAGCTCGGGACTGAACAATGAGCAGTTCTTC . TRBV7-8 many TRBJ2-1
CASSIINQPQHF TGTGCCAGTAGTATAATCAATCAGCCCCAGCATTTT . TRBV19 many TRBJ1-5
CASSEIGRMNTGELFF TGCGCCAGCAGTGAAATTGGACGGATGAACACCGGGGAGCTGTTTTTT . TRBV10-2 many TRBJ2-2
CASRKQGGYGYTF TGTGCCAGCAGAAAACAGGGCGGCTATGGCTACACCTTC . TRBV2 many TRBJ1-2
CASSLVGQALSSGYTF TGTGCCAGCAGCTTGGTGGGACAGGCCCTATCGAGTGGCTACACCTTC TRBD1 TRBV5-6 . TRBJ1-2
CASSSGTHYEQYF TGTGCCAGCAGCTCCGGGACACATTACGAGCAGTACTTC . TRBV11-1 many TRBJ2-7
CASSGTELNTGELFF TGTGCCAGTAGTGGGACGGAGCTGAACACCGGGGAGCTGTTTTTT . TRBV19 many TRBJ2-2
CASSFGRKVTPLETQYF TGTGCCAGCAGTTTCGGGCGAAAGGTTACCCCTTTGGAGACCCAGTACTTC . TRBV12-3/TRBV12-4 . TRBJ2-5
CASSTGGAGNTIYF TGTGCCAGCAGTACCGGGGGGGCTGGAAACACCATATATTTT . TRBV2 . TRBJ1-3
CASSQGERGAYTDTQYF TGCGCCAGCAGCCAAGGCGAGCGGGGGGCTTACACAGATACGCAGTATTTT TRBD2 TRBV4-3 many TRBJ2-3
CSASVARFGGNTIYF TGCAGTGCTAGTGTTGCAAGATTTGGTGGAAACACCATATATTTT . TRBV20-1 . TRBJ1-3
CSLEGAGGYTF TGCAGCTTAGAGGGGGCTGGTGGCTACACCTTC TRBD1 TRBV29-1 few TRBJ1-2
CASSLAYNTGELFF TGTGCCAGCAGCTTAGCATACAACACCGGGGAGCTGTTTTTT . TRBV11-1 many TRBJ2-2
CASSSRQGSNQPQHF TGTGCCAGCAGTTCCCGCCAGGGAAGCAATCAGCCCCAGCATTTT . TRBV12-3/TRBV12-4 many TRBJ1-5
CSARALIGLAGGRGNEQFF TGCAGTGCTAGGGCCTTAATTGGACTAGCGGGGGGCCGGGGGAATGAGCAGTTCTTC TRBD2 TRBV20-1 many TRBJ2-1
CASSLEIIPRGPETQYF TGTGCCAGCAGCTTAGAGATTATCCCGCGGGGCCCAGAGACCCAGTACTTC . TRBV11-1 . TRBJ2-5
CSINAGTGGYNEQFF TGCAGTATAAACGCCGGGACAGGGGGCTACAATGAGCAGTTCTTC TRBD1 TRBV20-1 . TRBJ2-1
CSVRFLAGGSREQYF TGCAGTGTGAGGTTCCTAGCGGGAGGGTCTCGCGAGCAGTACTTC TRBD2 TRBV20-1 . TRBJ2-7